These 9 T cell receptor beta chains share one sample of origin, sequenced in a study of resident and recirculating memory T cells in vitiligo. Profiled with immunoSEQ multiplex PCR; TCRdb holds only in-frame clones, not every one. The sample records some 70,000 clones, more than 85% being singletons. The source material was blood. Source of these receptors: a male donor with vitiligo.

The rearrangement joins TRBV11-3 to TRBJ2-3, with D possibly matching TRBD1 (6 bases). The germline V and J ends were trimmed by 5 bases and 0 bases, with 6 bases remaining between them. Germline-derived CDR1 and CDR2 are SGHNT and YENEEA. This CDR3 is built from 13 residues. In DNA, the CDR3 is TGTGCCAGCAGCGACAGGAGCACAGATACGCAGTATTTT. This codes for CASSDRSTDTQYF.

The V and J genes are TRBV5-3 and TRBJ2-3; 8 nucleotides agree with TRBD1. TRBV5-3 counts as an open reading frame of uncertain function. There are 15 residues in the CDR3. Trimming cost V 1 base and J 0 bases; bases outside gene matches: 1. CDR3 bases: TGTGCCAGAAGCTTGAGACAGGGGAGCACAGATACGCAGTATTTT. Residues: CARSLRQGSTDTQYF.

V gene TRBV19 combines with J gene TRBJ1-1; 10 nucleotides agree with TRBD1. After removal of 8 bases from V and 5 bases from J, the junction contained 5 bases not matched to a gene. Germline assignment: CDR1 LNHDA and CDR2 SQIVND (reference sequence). The CDR3 is 13 amino acids. The CDR3 nucleotides read TGTGCCAGTGCCCGACAGGGGGCAACTGAAGCTTTCTTT. Amino acids: CASARQGATEAFF.

The CDR3 loop is CASSDRRGETQYF. As DNA, the CDR3 is TGTGCCAGTTCGGACAGGAGGGGGGAGACCCAGTACTTC. V and J are TRBV10-3 and TRBJ2-5, with D perhaps TRBD1 (7 bases). Germline assignment: CDR1 ENHRY and CDR2 SYGVKD. V was cut by 10 bases and J by 5 bases, with 17 bases left in between. CDR3 size: 13 residues.

This clone was counted once. The CDR3, as DNA: TGTGCCAGCAGCTTATGGGGCGGCGCTAACACTGAAGCTTTCTTT. The encoded protein is CASSLWGGANTEAFF. V gene TRBV7-2 combines with J gene TRBJ1-1, with D tentatively TRBD1 (5 bases). V was shortened by 2 bases and J by 2 bases, with 12 bases between the two germline ends. CDR1 and CDR2 (germline): SGHTA, FQGNSA. The CDR3 is 15 amino acids.

This clone was recorded once. This sequence joins TRBV4-3 and TRBJ1-3, with D uncertain. Germline loops: CDR1 LGHNA, CDR2 YSLEER. V was cut by 2 bases and J by 1 base, with 12 bases left in between. The CDR3 consists of 16 residues. Written as DNA, the CDR3 is TGCGCCAGCAGCCAAACTTGGACTGCTTCTGGAAACACCATATATTTT. Translated: CASSQTWTASGNTIYF.

This clone was seen only once. This sample also contains other DNA sequences that code for the same CDR3. V usage is TRBV4-1 and J usage is TRBJ2-7, with TRBD1 matching over 8 bases. J lost 0 bases, V lost 4 bases, and 5 bases had no gene match. Germline lookup yields CDR1 MGHRA and CDR2 YSYEKL. There are 15 residues in the CDR3. The CDR3 DNA reads as TGCGCCAGCAGCCCCCGGGACAGGCGCTCCTACGAGCAGTACTTC. This translates into CASSPRDRRSYEQYF.

The chain couples TRBV7-9 to TRBJ1-6; perhaps TRBD1 as D (5 bases). V dropped 1 base and J dropped 8 bases, with 9 bases sitting between them. CDR3 size: 14 residues. Germline V gene data show CDR1 as SEHNR and CDR2 as FQNEAQ (reference sequence). Here the CDR3 reads CASSLEGKDSPLHF. CDR3 sequence (DNA): TGTGCCAGCAGCTTAGAGGGGAAGGATTCACCCCTCCACTTT.

The V gene is TRBV7-2, the J gene TRBJ2-3; D gene uncertain. Trimming removed 1 base from V and 3 bases from J, with 8 bases in between. CDR1 is SGHTA and CDR2 is FQGNSA in the germline V gene. CDR3 length: 14 amino acids. CDR3 nucleotides: TGTGCCAGCAGCTTAGGGCCCCTGACAGATACGCAGTATTTT. This sequence encodes CASSLGPLTDTQYF.